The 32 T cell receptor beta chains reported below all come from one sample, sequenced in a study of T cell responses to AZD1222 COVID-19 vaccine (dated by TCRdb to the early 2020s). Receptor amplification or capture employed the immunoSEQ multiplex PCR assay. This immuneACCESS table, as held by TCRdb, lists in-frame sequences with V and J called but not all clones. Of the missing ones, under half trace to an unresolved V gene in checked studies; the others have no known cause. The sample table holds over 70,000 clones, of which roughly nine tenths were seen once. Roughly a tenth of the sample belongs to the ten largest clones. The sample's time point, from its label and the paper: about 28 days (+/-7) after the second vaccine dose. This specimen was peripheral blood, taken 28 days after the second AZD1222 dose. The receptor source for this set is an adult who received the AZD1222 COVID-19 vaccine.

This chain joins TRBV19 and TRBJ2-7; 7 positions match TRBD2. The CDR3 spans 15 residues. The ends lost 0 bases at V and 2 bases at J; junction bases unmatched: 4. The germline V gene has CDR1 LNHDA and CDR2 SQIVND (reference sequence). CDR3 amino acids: CASSIEGGATYEQYF. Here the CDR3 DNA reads TGTGCCAGTAGTATAGAGGGAGGGGCCACCTACGAGCAGTACTTC.

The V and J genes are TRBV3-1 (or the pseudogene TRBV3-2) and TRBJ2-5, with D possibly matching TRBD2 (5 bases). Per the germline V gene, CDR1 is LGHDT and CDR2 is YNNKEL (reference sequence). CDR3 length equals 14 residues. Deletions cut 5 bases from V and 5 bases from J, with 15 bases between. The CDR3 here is CASSTPTIRETQYF. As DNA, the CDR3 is TGTGCCAGCAGCACCCCGACTATCAGGGAGACCCAGTACTTC.

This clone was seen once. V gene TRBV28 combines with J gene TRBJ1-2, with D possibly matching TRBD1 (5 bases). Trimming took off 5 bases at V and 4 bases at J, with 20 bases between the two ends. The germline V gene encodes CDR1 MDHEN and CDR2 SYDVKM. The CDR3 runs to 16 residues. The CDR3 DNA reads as TGTGCCAGCAGTCCCCCCCAGCTGGGACTCACCTATGGCTACACCTTC. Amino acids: CASSPPQLGLTYGYTF.

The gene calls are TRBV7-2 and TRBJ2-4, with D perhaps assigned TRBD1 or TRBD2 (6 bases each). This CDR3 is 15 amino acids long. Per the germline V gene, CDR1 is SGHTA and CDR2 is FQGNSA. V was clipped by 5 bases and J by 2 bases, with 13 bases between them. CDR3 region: CASSPSRGPKNIQYF. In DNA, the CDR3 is TGTGCCAGCAGCCCCTCCCGGGGGCCCAAAAACATTCAGTACTTC.

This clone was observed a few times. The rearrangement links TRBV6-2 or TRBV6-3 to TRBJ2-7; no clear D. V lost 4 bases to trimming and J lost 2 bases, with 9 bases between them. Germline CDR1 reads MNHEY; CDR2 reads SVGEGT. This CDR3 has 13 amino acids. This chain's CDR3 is CASSSPWAYEQYF. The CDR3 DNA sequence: TGTGCCAGCAGTTCCCCCTGGGCCTACGAGCAGTACTTC.

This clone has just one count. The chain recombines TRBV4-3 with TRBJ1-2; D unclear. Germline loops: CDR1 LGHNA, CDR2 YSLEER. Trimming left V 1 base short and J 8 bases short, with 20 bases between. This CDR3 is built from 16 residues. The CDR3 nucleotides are TGCGCCAGCAGCCAAGCCACCGGGCCTGGCCATGGGGGCTACACCTTC. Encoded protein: CASSQATGPGHGGYTF.

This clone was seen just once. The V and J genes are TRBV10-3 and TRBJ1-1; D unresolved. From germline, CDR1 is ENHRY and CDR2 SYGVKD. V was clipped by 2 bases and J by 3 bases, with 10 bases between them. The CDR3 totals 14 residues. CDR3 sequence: CAISEVFRDTEAFF. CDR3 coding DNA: TGTGCCATCAGTGAGGTCTTTAGGGACACTGAAGCTTTCTTT.

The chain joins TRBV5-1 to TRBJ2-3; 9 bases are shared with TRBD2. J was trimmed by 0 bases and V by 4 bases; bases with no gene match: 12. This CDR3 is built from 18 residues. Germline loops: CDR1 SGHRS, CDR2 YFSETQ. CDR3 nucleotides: TGCGCCAGCAGCCTAAGCCTAGCGGGGAGTTCTAGCACAGATACGCAGTATTTT. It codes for CASSLSLAGSSSTDTQYF.

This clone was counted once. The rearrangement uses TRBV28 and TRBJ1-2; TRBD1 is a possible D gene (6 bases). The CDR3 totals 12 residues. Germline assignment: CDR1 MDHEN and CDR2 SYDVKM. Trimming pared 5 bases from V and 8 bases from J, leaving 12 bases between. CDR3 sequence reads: CASSTPGEGYTF. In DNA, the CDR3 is TGTGCCAGCAGTACCCCAGGGGAAGGCTACACCTTC.

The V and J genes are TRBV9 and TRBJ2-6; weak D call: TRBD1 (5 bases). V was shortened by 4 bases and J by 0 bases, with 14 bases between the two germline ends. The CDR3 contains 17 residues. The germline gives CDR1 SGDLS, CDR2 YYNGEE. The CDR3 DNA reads TGTGCCAGCAGCAAGGGGCTTGGGATCTCTGGGGCCAACGTCCTGACTTTC. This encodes CASSKGLGISGANVLTF.

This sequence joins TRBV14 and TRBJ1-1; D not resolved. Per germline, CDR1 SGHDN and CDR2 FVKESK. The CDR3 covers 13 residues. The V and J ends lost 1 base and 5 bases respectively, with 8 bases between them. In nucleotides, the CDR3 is TGTGCCAGCAGCCAAGGGGCGCGAACTGAAGCTTTCTTT. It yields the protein CASSQGARTEAFF.

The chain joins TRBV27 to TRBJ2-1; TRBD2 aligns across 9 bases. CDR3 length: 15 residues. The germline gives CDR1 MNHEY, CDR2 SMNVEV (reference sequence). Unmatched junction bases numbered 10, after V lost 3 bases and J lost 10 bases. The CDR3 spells CASSFGLAGSGEQFF. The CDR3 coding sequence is TGTGCCAGCAGTTTCGGGCTAGCGGGGTCCGGGGAGCAGTTCTTC.

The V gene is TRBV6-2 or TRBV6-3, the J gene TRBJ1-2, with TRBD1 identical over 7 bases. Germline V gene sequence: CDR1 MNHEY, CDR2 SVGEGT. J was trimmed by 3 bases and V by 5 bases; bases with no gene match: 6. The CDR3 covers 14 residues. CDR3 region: CASSGIQGHYGYTF. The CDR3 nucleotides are TGTGCCAGCAGTGGCATACAGGGGCACTATGGCTACACCTTC.

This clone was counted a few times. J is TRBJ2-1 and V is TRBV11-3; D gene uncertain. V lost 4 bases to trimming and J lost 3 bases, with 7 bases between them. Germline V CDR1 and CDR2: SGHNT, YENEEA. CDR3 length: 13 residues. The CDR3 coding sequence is TGTGCCAGCAGCTCTTACAGCTACAATGAGCAGTTCTTC. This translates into CASSSYSYNEQFF.

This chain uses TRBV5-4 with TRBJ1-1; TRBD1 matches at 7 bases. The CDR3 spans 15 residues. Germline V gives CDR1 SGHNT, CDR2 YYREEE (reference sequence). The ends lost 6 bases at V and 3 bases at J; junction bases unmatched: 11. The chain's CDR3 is CASNPARGSDTEAFF. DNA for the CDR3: TGTGCCAGCAACCCCGCCAGGGGGTCGGACACTGAAGCTTTCTTT.

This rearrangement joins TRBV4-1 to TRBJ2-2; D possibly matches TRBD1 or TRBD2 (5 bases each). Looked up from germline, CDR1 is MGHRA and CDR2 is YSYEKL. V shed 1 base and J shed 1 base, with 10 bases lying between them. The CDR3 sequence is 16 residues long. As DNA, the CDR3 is TGCGCCAGCAGCCAAGGGGGCGGGCGGAACACCGGGGAGCTGTTTTTT. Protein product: CASSQGGGRNTGELFF.

CDR3 amino acids: CATRRGTGYGYTF. The CDR3 bases are TGTGCCACCAGAAGGGGGACAGGCTATGGCTACACCTTC. The chain carries TRBV24-1 and TRBJ1-2, with 8 nucleotides matching TRBD1. The CDR3 covers 13 residues. The ends lost 7 bases at V and 4 bases at J; junction bases unmatched: 4. CDR1 and CDR2 from the germline V gene are KGHDR and SFDVKD.

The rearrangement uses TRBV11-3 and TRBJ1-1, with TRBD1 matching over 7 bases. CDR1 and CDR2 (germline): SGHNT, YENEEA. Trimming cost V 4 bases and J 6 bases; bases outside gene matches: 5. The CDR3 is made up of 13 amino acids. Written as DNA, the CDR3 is TGTGCCAGCAGCTGGAGCCAGGGGGCTGAAGCTTTCTTT. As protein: CASSWSQGAEAFF.

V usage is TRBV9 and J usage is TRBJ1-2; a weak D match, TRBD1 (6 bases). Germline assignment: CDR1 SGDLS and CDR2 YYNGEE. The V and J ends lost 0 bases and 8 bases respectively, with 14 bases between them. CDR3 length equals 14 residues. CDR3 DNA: TGTGCCAGCAGCGTAGCGGCTGGGACACGGGGCTACACCTTC. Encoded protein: CASSVAAGTRGYTF.

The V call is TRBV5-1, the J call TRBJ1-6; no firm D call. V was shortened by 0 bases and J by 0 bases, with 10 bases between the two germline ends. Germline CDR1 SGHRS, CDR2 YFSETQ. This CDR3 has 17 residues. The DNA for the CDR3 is TGCGCCAGCAGCTTGGTATCGCAGAGCTCCTATAATTCACCCCTCCACTTT. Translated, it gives CASSLVSQSSYNSPLHF.

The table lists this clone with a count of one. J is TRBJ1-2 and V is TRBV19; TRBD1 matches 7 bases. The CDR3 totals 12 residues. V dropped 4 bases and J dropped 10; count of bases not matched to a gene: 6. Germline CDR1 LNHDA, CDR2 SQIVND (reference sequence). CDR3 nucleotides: TGTGCCAGTAGTACCGACAGGGTCTTCTACACCTTC. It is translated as CASSTDRVFYTF.

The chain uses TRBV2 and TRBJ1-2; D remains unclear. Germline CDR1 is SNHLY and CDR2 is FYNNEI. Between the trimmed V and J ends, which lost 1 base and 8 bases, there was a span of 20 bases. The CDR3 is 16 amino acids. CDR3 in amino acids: CASSEVGKGRAEGYTF. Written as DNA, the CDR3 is TGTGCCAGCAGTGAAGTCGGGAAGGGCCGGGCGGAGGGCTACACCTTC.

This CDR3 reads CASLPGQNTGELFF. CDR3 coding DNA: TGTGCCAGCCTCCCCGGACAGAACACCGGGGAGCTGTTTTTT. This chain uses TRBV28 with TRBJ2-2; a possible D gene is TRBD1 (5 bases). CDR1 is MDHEN and CDR2 is SYDVKM in the germline V gene. Trimming shortened V by 8 bases and J by 1 base, and 11 bases separated the two germline ends. The CDR3 is 14 residues long. Full variable domain (outside the CDR3, taken from reference TRBV28 and TRBJ2-2): DVKVTQSSRYLVKRTGEKVFLECVQDMDHENMFWYRQDPGLGLRLIYFSYDVKMKEKGDIPEGYSVSREKKERFSLILESASTNQTSMYLCASLPGQNTGELFFGEGSRLTVL.

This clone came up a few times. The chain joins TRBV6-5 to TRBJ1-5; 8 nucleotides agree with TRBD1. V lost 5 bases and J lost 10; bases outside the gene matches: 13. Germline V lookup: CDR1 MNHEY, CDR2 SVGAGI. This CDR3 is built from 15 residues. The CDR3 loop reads CASSPGQGPHLPQHF. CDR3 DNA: TGTGCCAGCAGTCCCGGACAGGGTCCCCACCTACCCCAGCATTTT.

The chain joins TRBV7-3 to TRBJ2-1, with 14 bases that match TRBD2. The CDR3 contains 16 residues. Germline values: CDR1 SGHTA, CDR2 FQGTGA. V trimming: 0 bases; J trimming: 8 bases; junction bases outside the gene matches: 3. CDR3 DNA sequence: TGTGCCAGCAGCTTAACCCGACTAGCGGGAGGGGATGAGCAGTTCTTC. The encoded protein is CASSLTRLAGGDEQFF.

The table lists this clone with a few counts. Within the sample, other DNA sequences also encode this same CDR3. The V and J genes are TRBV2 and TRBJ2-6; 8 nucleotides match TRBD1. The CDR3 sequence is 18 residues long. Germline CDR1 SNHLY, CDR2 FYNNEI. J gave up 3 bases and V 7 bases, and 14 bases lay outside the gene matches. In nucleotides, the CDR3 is TGTGCCAGCACCCGAGGTTGGGCAGGGGGCGGTGGGGCCAACGTCCTGACTTTC. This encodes CASTRGWAGGGGANVLTF.

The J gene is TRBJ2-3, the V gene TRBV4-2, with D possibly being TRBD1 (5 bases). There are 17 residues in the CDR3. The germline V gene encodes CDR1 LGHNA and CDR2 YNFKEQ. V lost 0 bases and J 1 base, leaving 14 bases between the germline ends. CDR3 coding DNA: TGTGCCAGCAGCCAAGAACCGGCGCTAGGGGGCACAGATACGCAGTATTTT. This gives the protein CASSQEPALGGTDTQYF.

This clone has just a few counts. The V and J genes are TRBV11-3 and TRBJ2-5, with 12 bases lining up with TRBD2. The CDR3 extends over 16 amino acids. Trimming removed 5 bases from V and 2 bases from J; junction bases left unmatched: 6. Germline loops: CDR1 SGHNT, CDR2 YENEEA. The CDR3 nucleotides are TGTGCCAGCAGCCAAACTAGCGGGAGGCATCAAGAGACCCAGTACTTC. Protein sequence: CASSQTSGRHQETQYF.

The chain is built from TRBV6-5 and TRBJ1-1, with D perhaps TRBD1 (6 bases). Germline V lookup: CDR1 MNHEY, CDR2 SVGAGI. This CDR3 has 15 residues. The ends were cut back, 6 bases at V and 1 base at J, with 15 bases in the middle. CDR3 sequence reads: CASRPRQARNTEAFF. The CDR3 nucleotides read TGTGCCAGCAGACCCCGACAGGCAAGGAACACTGAAGCTTTCTTT.

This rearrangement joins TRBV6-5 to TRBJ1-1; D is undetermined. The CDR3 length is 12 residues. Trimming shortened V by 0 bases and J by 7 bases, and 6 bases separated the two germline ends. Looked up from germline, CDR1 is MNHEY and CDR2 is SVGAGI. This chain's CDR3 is CASSYSWDEAFF. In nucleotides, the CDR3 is TGTGCCAGCAGTTACTCGTGGGATGAAGCTTTCTTT.

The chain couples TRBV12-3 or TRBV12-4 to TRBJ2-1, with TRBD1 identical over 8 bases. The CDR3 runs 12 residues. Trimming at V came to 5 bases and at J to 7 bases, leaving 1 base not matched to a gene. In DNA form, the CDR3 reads TGTGCCAGCAGTCGGACAGGGAATGAGCAGTTCTTC. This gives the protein CASSRTGNEQFF.

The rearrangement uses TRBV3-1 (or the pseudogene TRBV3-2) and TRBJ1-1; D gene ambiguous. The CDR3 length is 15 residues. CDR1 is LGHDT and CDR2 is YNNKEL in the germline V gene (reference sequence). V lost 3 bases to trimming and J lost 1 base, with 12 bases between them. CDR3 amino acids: CASSQETGANTEAFF. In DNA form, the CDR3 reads TGTGCCAGCAGCCAGGAGACGGGAGCGAACACTGAAGCTTTCTTT.